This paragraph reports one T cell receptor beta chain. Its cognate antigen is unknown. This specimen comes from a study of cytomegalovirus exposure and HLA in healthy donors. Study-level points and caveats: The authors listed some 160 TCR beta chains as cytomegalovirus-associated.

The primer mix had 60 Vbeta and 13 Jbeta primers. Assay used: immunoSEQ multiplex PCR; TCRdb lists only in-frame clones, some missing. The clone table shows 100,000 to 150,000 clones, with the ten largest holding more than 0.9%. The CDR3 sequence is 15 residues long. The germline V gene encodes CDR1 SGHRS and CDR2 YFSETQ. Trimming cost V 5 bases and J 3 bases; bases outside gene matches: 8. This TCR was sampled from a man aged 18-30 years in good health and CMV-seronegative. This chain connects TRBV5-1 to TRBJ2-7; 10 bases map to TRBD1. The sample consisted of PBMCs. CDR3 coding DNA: TGCGCCAGCAGACTGTCGGGACAGGGGAACTACGAGCAGTACTTC. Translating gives CASRLSGQGNYEQYF.